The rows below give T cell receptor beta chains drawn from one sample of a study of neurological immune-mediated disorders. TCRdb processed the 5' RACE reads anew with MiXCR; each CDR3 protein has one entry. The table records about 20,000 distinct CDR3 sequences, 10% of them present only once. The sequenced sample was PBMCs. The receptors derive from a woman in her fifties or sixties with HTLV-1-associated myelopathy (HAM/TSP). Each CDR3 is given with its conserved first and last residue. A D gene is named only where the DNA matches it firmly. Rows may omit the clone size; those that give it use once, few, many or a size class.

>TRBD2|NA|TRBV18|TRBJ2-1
TGTGCCAGCTCACCATTGGCTAGCGGGGCGTCCTCCAATGAGCAGTTCTTC
CASSPLASGASSNEQFF
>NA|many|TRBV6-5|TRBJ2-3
TGTGCCAGCAGCGGAGCAGATACGCAGTATTTT
CASSGADTQYF
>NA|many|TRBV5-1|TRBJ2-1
TGCGCCAGCTTGGATCCGGGTGCTCCCTACAATGAGCAGTTCTTC
CASLDPGAPYNEQFF
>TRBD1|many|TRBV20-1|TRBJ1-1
TGCAGTGCAACCCCGGGACAGGGCGACGGAGCTTTCTTT
CSATPGQGDGAFF
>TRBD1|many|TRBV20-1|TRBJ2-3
TGCAGTGCTAGTTCGGGACAGGGGGACACAGATACGCAGTATTTT
CSASSGQGDTDTQYF
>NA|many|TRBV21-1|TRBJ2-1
TGTGCCAGGAACCGGGACAGGGGCAAAAGGAGCTCCTACAATGAGCAGTTCTTC
CARNRDRGKRSSYNEQFF
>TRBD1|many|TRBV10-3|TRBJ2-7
TGTGCCATCAGTGAAGAGAGGGGGCTCGGGCAGTACTTC
CAISEERGLGQYF
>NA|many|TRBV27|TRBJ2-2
TGTGCCAGCAGTTTATGGGGGTTAGAGCTGTTTTTT
CASSLWGLELFF
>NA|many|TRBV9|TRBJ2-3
TGTGCCAGCAGCGTAGGGGTAGGGGACACAGATACGCAGTATTTT
CASSVGVGDTDTQYF
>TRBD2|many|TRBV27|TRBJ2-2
TGTGCCAGCAGTTTGAGGCAGCGGGGCACCGGGGAGCTGTTTTTT
CASSLRQRGTGELFF